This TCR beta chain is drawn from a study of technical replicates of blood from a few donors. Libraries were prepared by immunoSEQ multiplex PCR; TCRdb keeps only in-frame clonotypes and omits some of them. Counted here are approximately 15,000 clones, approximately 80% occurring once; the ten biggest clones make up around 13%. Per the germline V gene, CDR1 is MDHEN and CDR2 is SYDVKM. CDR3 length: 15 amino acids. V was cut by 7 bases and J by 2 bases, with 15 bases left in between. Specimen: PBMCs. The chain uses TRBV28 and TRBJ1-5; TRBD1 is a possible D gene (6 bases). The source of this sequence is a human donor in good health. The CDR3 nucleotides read TGTGCCAGCACCGTAGGGGGATTTGGCAATCAGCCCCAGCATTTT. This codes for CASTVGGFGNQPQHF.